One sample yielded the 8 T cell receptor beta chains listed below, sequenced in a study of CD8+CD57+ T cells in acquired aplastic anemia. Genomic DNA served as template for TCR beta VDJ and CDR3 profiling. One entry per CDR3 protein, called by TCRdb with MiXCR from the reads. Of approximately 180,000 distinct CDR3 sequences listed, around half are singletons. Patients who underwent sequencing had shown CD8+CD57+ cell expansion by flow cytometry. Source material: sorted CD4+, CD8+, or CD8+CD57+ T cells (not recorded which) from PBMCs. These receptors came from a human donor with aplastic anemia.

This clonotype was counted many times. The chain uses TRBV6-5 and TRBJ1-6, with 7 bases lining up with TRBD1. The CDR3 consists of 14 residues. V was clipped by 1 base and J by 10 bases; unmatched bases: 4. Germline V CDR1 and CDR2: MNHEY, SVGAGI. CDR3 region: CASSYLQGRSPLHF. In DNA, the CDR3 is TGTGCCAGCAGTTACTTACAGGGGAGGTCACCCCTCCACTTT.

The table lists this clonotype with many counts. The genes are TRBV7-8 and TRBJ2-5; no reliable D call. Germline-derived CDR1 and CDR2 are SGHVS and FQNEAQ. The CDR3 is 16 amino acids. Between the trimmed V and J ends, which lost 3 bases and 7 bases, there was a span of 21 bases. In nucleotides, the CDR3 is TGTGCCAGCAGCTTGGACCCGCGTACTCGAGGAAGGACCCAGTACTTC. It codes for CASSLDPRTRGRTQYF.

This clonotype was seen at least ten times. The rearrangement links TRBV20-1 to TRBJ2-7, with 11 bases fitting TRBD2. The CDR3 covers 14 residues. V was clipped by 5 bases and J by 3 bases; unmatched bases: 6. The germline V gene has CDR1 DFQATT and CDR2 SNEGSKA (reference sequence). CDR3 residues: CSAPLAGVNYEQYF. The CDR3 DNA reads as TGCAGTGCTCCACTAGCGGGGGTTAACTACGAGCAGTACTTC.

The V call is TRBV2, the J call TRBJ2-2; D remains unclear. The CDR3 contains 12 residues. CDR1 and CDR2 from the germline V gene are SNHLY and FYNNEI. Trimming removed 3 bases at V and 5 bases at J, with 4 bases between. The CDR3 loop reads CASSDPTGELFF. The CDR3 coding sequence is TGTGCCAGCAGTGATCCTACCGGGGAGCTGTTTTTT.

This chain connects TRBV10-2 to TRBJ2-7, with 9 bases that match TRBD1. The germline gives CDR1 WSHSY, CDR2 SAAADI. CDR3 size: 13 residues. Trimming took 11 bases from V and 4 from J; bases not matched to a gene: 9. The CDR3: CAVGGQGWYEQYF. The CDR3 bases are TGCGCCGTAGGGGGACAGGGTTGGTACGAGCAGTACTTC.

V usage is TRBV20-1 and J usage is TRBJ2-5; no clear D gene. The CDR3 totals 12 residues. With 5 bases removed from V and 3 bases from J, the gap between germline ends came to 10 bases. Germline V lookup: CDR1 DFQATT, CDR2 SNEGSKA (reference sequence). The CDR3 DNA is TGCAGTGCTTGGACCAGCGAAGAGACCCAGTACTTC. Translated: CSAWTSEETQYF.

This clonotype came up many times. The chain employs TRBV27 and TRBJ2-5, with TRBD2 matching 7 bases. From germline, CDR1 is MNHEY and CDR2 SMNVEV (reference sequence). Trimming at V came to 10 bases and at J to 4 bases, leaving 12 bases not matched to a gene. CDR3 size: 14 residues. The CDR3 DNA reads TGTGCCACGACTCCGACTAGCAGGGTAGAGACCCAGTACTTC. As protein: CATTPTSRVETQYF.

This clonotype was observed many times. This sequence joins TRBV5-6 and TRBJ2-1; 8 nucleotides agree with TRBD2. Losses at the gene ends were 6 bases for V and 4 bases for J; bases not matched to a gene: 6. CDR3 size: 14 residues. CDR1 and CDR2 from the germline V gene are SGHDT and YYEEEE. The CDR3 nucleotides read TGTGCCAGCACGGCGGGGGGCAAATACAATGAGCAGTTCTTC. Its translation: CASTAGGKYNEQFF.